This TCR beta chain was captured in a study of blood T cell repertoires in COVID-19. Study context: Whether acute or convalescent, the COVID-19 samples came from the United States, Italy and Spain. The analysed material was cDNA or gDNA that came from T cells, B-cell-depleted T cells, or PBMCs.

V gave up 2 bases and J gave up 9 bases, with 14 bases separating them. Germline V gene data show CDR1 as MNHEY and CDR2 as SVGAGI. CDR3 size: 14 residues. Study processing details: By means of reference gene primer amplification, nucleated cell counts were estimated. Profiled with immunoSEQ multiplex PCR; TCRdb holds only in-frame clones, not every one. The DNA was the basis for D and trimming; V, J and clone size are from that table. The sample yields approximately 170,000 clones, about nine tenths seen once. The sequence came from a woman in her seventies with acute or convalescent COVID-19. The V and J genes are TRBV6-5 and TRBJ1-3; D not resolved. The sample comprised peripheral blood. The DNA of the CDR3 is TGTGCCAGCAGTTACGGTCGGGGAATCGGCACCATATATTTT. It encodes CASSYGRGIGTIYF.